A selection of T cell receptor beta chains follows, all from one sample in a study of blood T cell repertoires in COVID-19. Clones were sequenced by immunoSEQ multiplex PCR, and TCRdb holds only the in-frame ones, with some missing. This sample has 150,000 to 200,000 clones, with 80% to 90% found just once. Sequences were obtained from peripheral blood. These receptors originate from a man aged 35-49 years with active or convalescent COVID-19. Both conserved end residues are part of each CDR3. The D gene is left open where the match is weak.

j_gene,v_gene,d_gene,CDR3aa
TRBJ2-3,TRBV6-5,TRBD2,CASRPRGGTTDTQYF
TRBJ1-2,TRBV6-5,-,CASSYSPECYTF
TRBJ1-2,TRBV27,TRBD1,CASSLSNRGLSGYTF
TRBJ2-7,TRBV14,-,CASSQVRAGAPYEQYF
TRBJ2-7,TRBV6-2/TRBV6-3,-,CASSYSRGGNEQYF
TRBJ1-6,TRBV10-3,TRBD1,CAISESADRGDSPLHF
TRBJ1-2,TRBV6-5,-,CASSPSGIRGYTF
TRBJ2-7,TRBV7-2,TRBD1,CASSLVGGQGIEQYF
TRBJ2-3,TRBV28,TRBD1,CASSSRDRGPDTQYF
TRBJ2-7,TRBV20-1,-,CSASLGLGVREQYF
TRBJ1-3,TRBV28,-,CASRLSGNTIYF
TRBJ2-7,TRBV5-6,-,CASSLEFQVYEQYF
TRBJ1-1,TRBV27,-,CASTSQGNTEAFF
TRBJ2-4,TRBV9,-,CASSAPGESAKNIQYF
TRBJ2-7,TRBV6-5,TRBD1,CASSTTGQHYEQYF
TRBJ2-2,TRBV19,-,CASSIRVRAGELFF
TRBJ2-3,TRBV7-7,-,CASSLDGAPPDTQYF
TRBJ2-3,TRBV27,-,CASSRILLRSGSTDTQYF
TRBJ1-6,TRBV11-2,-,CASSYHRELYSPLHF
TRBJ2-1,TRBV29-1,-,CSVEDSYNEQFF
TRBJ2-7,TRBV3-1/TRBV3-2,TRBD1,CASSQGDRRSRASYEQYF
TRBJ1-1,TRBV9,-,CASSVARGPEAFF
TRBJ2-1,TRBV18,-,CASSPGHPSSYNEQFF
TRBJ1-2,TRBV2,-,CASMISQAGYTF
TRBJ1-2,TRBV2,TRBD1,CASSGQANHYGYTF
TRBJ1-1,TRBV7-3,TRBD1,CASSPGQGATEAFF
TRBJ1-1,TRBV5-1,-,CASSFQGGRVTEAFF
TRBJ1-1,TRBV7-3,-,CASSLTGQLNTEAFF
TRBJ2-3,TRBV7-3,-,CASSDKAGGGTDTQYF
TRBJ1-2,TRBV6-2/TRBV6-3,-,CASSYYWRGGYTF
TRBJ2-2,TRBV6-6,TRBD1,CASSRGQGNTGELFF
TRBJ2-3,TRBV2,-,CASSLLRGGIDTQYF
TRBJ2-7,TRBV27,TRBD1,CASSRGLYEQYF
TRBJ1-6,TRBV27,TRBD1,CASGGRGSGTPLHF
TRBJ1-2,TRBV19,-,CASSILSDSNYGYTF
TRBJ1-2,TRBV15,-,CATSSSYGYTF
TRBJ1-2,TRBV29-1,-,CSVRGTLPNYGYTF
TRBJ1-3,TRBV9,-,CASSATTGSSGNTIYF
TRBJ1-2,TRBV28,-,CASSLAGNGYTF
TRBJ1-5,TRBV5-6,-,CASSLGGSSNQPQHF
TRBJ1-2,TRBV20-1,-,CSALAAGGYTF
TRBJ2-1,TRBV4-2,-,CASSQLSGGVYNEQFF
TRBJ1-1,TRBV28,-,CASRQNREAFF
TRBJ2-7,TRBV30,-,CAWSAPIAAGAYEQYF